A single sample gave rise to the 21 T cell receptor beta chains below, sequenced in a study of Graves' ophthalmopathy and Graves' hyperthyroidism. From RNA, the CDR3 regions of TCR beta chains were amplified and sequenced. HTBI primers primed a first-round RT-PCR, and a second-round multiplex PCR followed. TCRdb processed the multiplex PCR reads anew with MiXCR; each CDR3 protein has one entry. The table records more than 1,000,000 distinct CDR3 sequences, about 35% of them present only once. Sequencing was performed on peripheral blood or thyroid tissue (not recorded which). These receptors were collected from an adult man with Graves' hyperthyroidism.

This clonotype turned up a few times. The chain couples TRBV12-3 or TRBV12-4 to TRBJ1-1, with D perhaps matching TRBD1 (5 bases). The V gene lost 5 bases and the J gene lost 3 bases, with 13 bases spanning the gap. This CDR3 spans 14 amino acids. The CDR3 sequence: CASSRTGMYTEAFF. CDR3 sequence (DNA): TGTGCCAGCAGTAGAACAGGAATGTACACTGAAGCTTTCTTT.

The rearrangement joins TRBV7-3 to TRBJ1-1, with TRBD1 as a possible D gene (5 bases). The CDR3 length is 12 residues. CDR1 and CDR2 from the germline V gene are SGHTA and FQGTGA. V gave up 5 bases and J gave up 11 bases, with 15 bases separating them. CDR3 bases: TGTGCCAGCAGCCCGACGTACAAGGGGGCTTTCTTT. Its translation is CASSPTYKGAFF.

The sample holds many counts of this clonotype. The V gene is TRBV7-6, the J gene TRBJ2-7; D possibly corresponds to TRBD2 (6 bases). The CDR3 runs to 14 residues. The germline V and J ends were trimmed by 2 bases and 5 bases, with 13 bases remaining between them. Germline CDR1 and CDR2: SGHVS and FNYEAQ. CDR3 nucleotide sequence: TGTGCCAGCAGCTTAAGGGGAGGCGCCAACGAGCAGTACTTC. This translates into CASSLRGGANEQYF.

This clonotype came up a few times. This chain joins TRBV7-9 and TRBJ2-7, with TRBD1 matching over 12 bases. After removal of 2 bases from V and 6 bases from J, the junction contained 8 bases not matched to a gene. CDR3 length: 16 residues. CDR1 SEHNR and CDR2 FQNEAQ come from the germline V gene (reference sequence). This CDR3 reads CASSLRGQGANSEQYF. CDR3 bases: TGTGCCAGCAGCTTAAGGGGACAGGGGGCGAATTCCGAGCAGTACTTC.

The chain couples TRBV10-3 to TRBJ1-5, with D perhaps TRBD1 (6 bases). CDR1 is ENHRY, CDR2 SYGVKD, per germline. V was cut by 10 bases and J by 9 bases, with 22 bases left in between. The CDR3 has 14 amino acids. CDR3 in amino acids: CATGETGGFGPQHF. The CDR3 DNA sequence: TGTGCCACGGGTGAGACAGGCGGCTTTGGGCCCCAGCATTTT.

V usage is TRBV12-3 or TRBV12-4 and J usage is TRBJ2-2; 8 bases fit TRBD2. The CDR3 sequence is 17 residues long. CDR3 amino acids: CATRFGGGNANTGELFF. The DNA for the CDR3 is TGTGCTACAAGATTCGGCGGGGGGAATGCGAACACCGGGGAGCTGTTTTTT.

This clonotype was seen only a few times. The chain carries TRBV7-8 and TRBJ1-3; D might be TRBD1 (5 bases). The CDR3 is 13 residues long. Germline loops: CDR1 SGHVS, CDR2 FQNEAQ. Trimming shortened V by 8 bases and J by 2 bases, and 10 bases separated the two germline ends. For the CDR3, the DNA is TGTGCCAGCGGCACGGGACCTGGAAACACCATATATTTT. Encoded protein: CASGTGPGNTIYF. The full variable domain, with the rest looked up from reference TRBV7-8 and TRBJ1-3, is GAGVSQSPRYKVAKRGQDVALRCDPISGHVSLFWYQQALGQGPEFLTYFQNEAQLDKSGLPSDRFFAERPEGSVSTLKIQRTQQEDSAVYLCASGTGPGNTIYFGEGSWLTVV.

This chain joins TRBV29-1 and TRBJ2-5; unclear D gene. The germline V gene encodes CDR1 SQVTM and CDR2 ANQGSEA. The V and J ends lost 2 bases and 4 bases respectively, with 14 bases between them. CDR3 length: 14 residues. CDR3: CSVENRLRPETQYF. The CDR3 coding sequence is TGCAGCGTTGAAAATCGCCTCCGTCCAGAGACCCAGTACTTC.

Many counts were recorded for this clonotype. This CDR3 reads CASSGRGPTGETQYF. DNA for the CDR3: TGTGCCAGCAGTGGCAGAGGACCCACCGGAGAGACCCAGTACTTC. The rearrangement uses TRBV2 and TRBJ2-5; D ambiguous. CDR1 and CDR2 (germline): SNHLY, FYNNEI. Trimming removed 4 bases from V and 4 bases from J, with 16 bases in between. The CDR3 runs to 15 residues.

The CDR3 DNA reads as TGCAGCGTTGGAAGAGGGACAGACCCTAACTATGGCTACACCTTC. It encodes CSVGRGTDPNYGYTF. The chain is built from TRBV29-1 and TRBJ1-2; TRBD1 agrees at 7 bases. The CDR3 extends over 15 amino acids. CDR1 is SQVTM, CDR2 ANQGSEA, per germline. Germline trimming cut 4 bases from V and 0 bases from J; bases unmatched to any gene: 8.

This clonotype was seen at least ten times. The chain is built from TRBV10-3 and TRBJ2-2; a weak D match, TRBD2 (5 bases). Germline CDR1 and CDR2: ENHRY and SYGVKD. This CDR3 has 18 amino acids. Trimming removed 0 bases from V and 6 bases from J, with 20 bases in between. CDR3 loop: CAISESDDPKRAPGELFF. CDR3 in DNA: TGTGCCATCAGTGAGTCGGACGACCCTAAGAGGGCCCCCGGGGAGCTGTTTTTT.

This clonotype was counted a few times. The rearrangement uses TRBV2 and TRBJ2-2; TRBD1 matches at 7 bases. This CDR3 region has 15 residues. V was clipped by 6 bases and J by 3 bases; unmatched bases: 7. Looked up from germline, CDR1 is SNHLY and CDR2 is FYNNEI. The CDR3 nucleotides read TGTGCCAGCAGCCTAGACAGGGCGGACACCGGGGAGCTGTTTTTT. It translates to CASSLDRADTGELFF.

This clonotype was recorded at least ten times. The DNA for the CDR3 is TGTGCCACCAGCAGGGGCAGCCAAGAGACCCAGTACTTC. Its protein product is CATSRGSQETQYF. This chain connects TRBV15 to TRBJ2-5; D remains unclear. This CDR3 is built from 13 residues. Germline assignment: CDR1 LNHNV and CDR2 YYDKDF (reference sequence). V dropped 3 bases and J dropped 1 base, with 6 bases sitting between them.

About this clonotype: With a much larger clone just one base away, this may be a read error. The chain employs TRBV25-1 and TRBJ2-6; D call uncertain. The CDR3 runs to 16 residues. V lost 5 bases, J lost 0 bases, and 11 bases lay in between. CDR1 and CDR2 (germline): MGHDK, SYGVNS. The CDR3 loop is CASSYSGRSGANVLTF. CDR3 in DNA: TGTGCCAGCAGTTACTCGGGCCGCTCTGGGGCCAACGTCCTGACTTTC.

Points on this clonotype: As the CDR3 is not closed by the conserved phenylalanine or tryptophan, this likely results from a read error. V is TRBV2 and J is TRBJ1-1; no reliable D call. In germline, CDR1 is SNHLY, CDR2 FYNNEI. There are 13 residues in the CDR3. Trimming removed 2 bases at V and 1 base at J, with 5 bases between. The CDR3 here is CASSERENTEAFP. DNA of the CDR3: TGTGCCAGCAGTGAACGGGAGAACACTGAAGCTTTCCCT.

The rearrangement joins TRBV9 to TRBJ1-6; D gene unclear. The CDR3 has 16 residues. V was trimmed by 0 bases and J by 6 bases, leaving 13 bases between them. Germline V gives CDR1 SGDLS, CDR2 YYNGEE. The CDR3 nucleotides are TGTGCCAGCAGCGTAGGGACCGAGCCGAGTAATTCACCCCTCCACTTT. Its protein product is CASSVGTEPSNSPLHF.

At least ten counts were recorded for this clonotype. The chain uses TRBV7-9 and TRBJ2-5; D possibly corresponds to TRBD1 (6 bases). V lost 6 bases to trimming and J lost 5 bases, with 19 bases between them. The V gene's germline CDR1 is SEHNR and CDR2 FQNEAQ (reference sequence). The CDR3 runs 15 residues. CDR3 in amino acids: CASRGRGGMSETQYF. CDR3 bases: TGTGCCAGCAGGGGTCGAGGGGGAATGTCGGAGACCCAGTACTTC.

This clonotype was detected many times. J is TRBJ2-7 and V is TRBV4-1, with TRBD2 matching 13 bases. This CDR3 has 16 amino acids. The germline CDR1 and CDR2 sequences are MGHRA and YSYEKL. The J segment lost 2 bases and the V segment lost 1 base, leaving 2 bases of the junction unmatched. CDR3 loop: CASSQAGLAGAYEQYF. The CDR3 region has the DNA TGCGCCAGCAGCCAAGCTGGACTAGCGGGAGCCTACGAGCAGTACTTC.

The chain has TRBV25-1 and TRBJ2-3, with TRBD1 matching over 8 bases. The CDR3 sequence is 16 residues long. J lost 2 bases, V lost 1 base, and 5 bases had no gene match. Per the germline V gene, CDR1 is MGHDK and CDR2 is SYGVNS. The CDR3: CASSEWTGRTTDTQYF. The CDR3 bases are TGTGCCAGCAGTGAATGGACAGGGAGGACCACAGATACGCAGTATTTT. The complete variable domain, with remaining parts taken from reference TRBV25-1 and TRBJ2-3, reads EADIYQTPRYLVIGTGKKITLECSQTMGHDKMYWYQQDPGMELHLIHYSYGVNSTEKGDLSSESTVSRIRTEHFPLTLESARPSHTSQYLCASSEWTGRTTDTQYFGPGTRLTVL.

The chain has TRBV7-8 and TRBJ2-7, with 9 bases identical to TRBD2. The CDR3 sequence is 15 residues long. The V segment lost 11 bases and the J segment 7 bases; nucleotides outside the gene matches: 18. Germline CDR1 is SGHVS and CDR2 is FQNEAQ. The CDR3 loop is CACNRGGRASGEQYF. As DNA, the CDR3 is TGTGCCTGCAACCGGGGCGGGAGGGCCTCGGGGGAGCAGTACTTC.

This clonotype appeared a single time. The chain is built from TRBV10-1 and TRBJ1-2; possibly TRBD1 for D (5 bases). The CDR3 totals 15 residues. V was trimmed by 8 bases and J by 0 bases, leaving 16 bases between them. The germline V gene has CDR1 WNHNN and CDR2 SYGVQD (reference sequence). CDR3 nucleotides: TGCGCCAGCCTAGGGACGGAGTTAGCTAACTATGGCTACACCTTC. It specifies CASLGTELANYGYTF.